What follows describes a single TCR beta chain. The junction departs from germline at one end; a sequencing error may be responsible. This specimen belongs to a study of blood T cell repertoires in COVID-19. Whole-study context: Both acute and convalescent COVID-19 samples were obtained from the United States, Italy and Spain. PBMCs, B-cell-depleted T cells, or T cells provided the cDNA or gDNA that made up the material.

The CDR3 sequence is 11 residues long. CDR1 is SEHNR, CDR2 FQNEAQ, per germline (reference sequence). Clones were read by immunoSEQ multiplex PCR, and TCRdb kept only the in-frame ones, dropping some. Found here are about 200,000 clones, approximately 83% of them singletons; the top ten hold approximately 11%. Sequencing was carried out using peripheral blood. This chain uses TRBV7-9 with TRBJ1-2; 7 nucleotides align to TRBD1. This receptor was obtained from a human donor with active or convalescent COVID-19. The donor label of this sample is uncertain. In nucleotides, the CDR3 is TGTGCCAGCAGCTTAGAGGCAGGGGGAAACTTC. Its translation is CASSLEAGGNF.